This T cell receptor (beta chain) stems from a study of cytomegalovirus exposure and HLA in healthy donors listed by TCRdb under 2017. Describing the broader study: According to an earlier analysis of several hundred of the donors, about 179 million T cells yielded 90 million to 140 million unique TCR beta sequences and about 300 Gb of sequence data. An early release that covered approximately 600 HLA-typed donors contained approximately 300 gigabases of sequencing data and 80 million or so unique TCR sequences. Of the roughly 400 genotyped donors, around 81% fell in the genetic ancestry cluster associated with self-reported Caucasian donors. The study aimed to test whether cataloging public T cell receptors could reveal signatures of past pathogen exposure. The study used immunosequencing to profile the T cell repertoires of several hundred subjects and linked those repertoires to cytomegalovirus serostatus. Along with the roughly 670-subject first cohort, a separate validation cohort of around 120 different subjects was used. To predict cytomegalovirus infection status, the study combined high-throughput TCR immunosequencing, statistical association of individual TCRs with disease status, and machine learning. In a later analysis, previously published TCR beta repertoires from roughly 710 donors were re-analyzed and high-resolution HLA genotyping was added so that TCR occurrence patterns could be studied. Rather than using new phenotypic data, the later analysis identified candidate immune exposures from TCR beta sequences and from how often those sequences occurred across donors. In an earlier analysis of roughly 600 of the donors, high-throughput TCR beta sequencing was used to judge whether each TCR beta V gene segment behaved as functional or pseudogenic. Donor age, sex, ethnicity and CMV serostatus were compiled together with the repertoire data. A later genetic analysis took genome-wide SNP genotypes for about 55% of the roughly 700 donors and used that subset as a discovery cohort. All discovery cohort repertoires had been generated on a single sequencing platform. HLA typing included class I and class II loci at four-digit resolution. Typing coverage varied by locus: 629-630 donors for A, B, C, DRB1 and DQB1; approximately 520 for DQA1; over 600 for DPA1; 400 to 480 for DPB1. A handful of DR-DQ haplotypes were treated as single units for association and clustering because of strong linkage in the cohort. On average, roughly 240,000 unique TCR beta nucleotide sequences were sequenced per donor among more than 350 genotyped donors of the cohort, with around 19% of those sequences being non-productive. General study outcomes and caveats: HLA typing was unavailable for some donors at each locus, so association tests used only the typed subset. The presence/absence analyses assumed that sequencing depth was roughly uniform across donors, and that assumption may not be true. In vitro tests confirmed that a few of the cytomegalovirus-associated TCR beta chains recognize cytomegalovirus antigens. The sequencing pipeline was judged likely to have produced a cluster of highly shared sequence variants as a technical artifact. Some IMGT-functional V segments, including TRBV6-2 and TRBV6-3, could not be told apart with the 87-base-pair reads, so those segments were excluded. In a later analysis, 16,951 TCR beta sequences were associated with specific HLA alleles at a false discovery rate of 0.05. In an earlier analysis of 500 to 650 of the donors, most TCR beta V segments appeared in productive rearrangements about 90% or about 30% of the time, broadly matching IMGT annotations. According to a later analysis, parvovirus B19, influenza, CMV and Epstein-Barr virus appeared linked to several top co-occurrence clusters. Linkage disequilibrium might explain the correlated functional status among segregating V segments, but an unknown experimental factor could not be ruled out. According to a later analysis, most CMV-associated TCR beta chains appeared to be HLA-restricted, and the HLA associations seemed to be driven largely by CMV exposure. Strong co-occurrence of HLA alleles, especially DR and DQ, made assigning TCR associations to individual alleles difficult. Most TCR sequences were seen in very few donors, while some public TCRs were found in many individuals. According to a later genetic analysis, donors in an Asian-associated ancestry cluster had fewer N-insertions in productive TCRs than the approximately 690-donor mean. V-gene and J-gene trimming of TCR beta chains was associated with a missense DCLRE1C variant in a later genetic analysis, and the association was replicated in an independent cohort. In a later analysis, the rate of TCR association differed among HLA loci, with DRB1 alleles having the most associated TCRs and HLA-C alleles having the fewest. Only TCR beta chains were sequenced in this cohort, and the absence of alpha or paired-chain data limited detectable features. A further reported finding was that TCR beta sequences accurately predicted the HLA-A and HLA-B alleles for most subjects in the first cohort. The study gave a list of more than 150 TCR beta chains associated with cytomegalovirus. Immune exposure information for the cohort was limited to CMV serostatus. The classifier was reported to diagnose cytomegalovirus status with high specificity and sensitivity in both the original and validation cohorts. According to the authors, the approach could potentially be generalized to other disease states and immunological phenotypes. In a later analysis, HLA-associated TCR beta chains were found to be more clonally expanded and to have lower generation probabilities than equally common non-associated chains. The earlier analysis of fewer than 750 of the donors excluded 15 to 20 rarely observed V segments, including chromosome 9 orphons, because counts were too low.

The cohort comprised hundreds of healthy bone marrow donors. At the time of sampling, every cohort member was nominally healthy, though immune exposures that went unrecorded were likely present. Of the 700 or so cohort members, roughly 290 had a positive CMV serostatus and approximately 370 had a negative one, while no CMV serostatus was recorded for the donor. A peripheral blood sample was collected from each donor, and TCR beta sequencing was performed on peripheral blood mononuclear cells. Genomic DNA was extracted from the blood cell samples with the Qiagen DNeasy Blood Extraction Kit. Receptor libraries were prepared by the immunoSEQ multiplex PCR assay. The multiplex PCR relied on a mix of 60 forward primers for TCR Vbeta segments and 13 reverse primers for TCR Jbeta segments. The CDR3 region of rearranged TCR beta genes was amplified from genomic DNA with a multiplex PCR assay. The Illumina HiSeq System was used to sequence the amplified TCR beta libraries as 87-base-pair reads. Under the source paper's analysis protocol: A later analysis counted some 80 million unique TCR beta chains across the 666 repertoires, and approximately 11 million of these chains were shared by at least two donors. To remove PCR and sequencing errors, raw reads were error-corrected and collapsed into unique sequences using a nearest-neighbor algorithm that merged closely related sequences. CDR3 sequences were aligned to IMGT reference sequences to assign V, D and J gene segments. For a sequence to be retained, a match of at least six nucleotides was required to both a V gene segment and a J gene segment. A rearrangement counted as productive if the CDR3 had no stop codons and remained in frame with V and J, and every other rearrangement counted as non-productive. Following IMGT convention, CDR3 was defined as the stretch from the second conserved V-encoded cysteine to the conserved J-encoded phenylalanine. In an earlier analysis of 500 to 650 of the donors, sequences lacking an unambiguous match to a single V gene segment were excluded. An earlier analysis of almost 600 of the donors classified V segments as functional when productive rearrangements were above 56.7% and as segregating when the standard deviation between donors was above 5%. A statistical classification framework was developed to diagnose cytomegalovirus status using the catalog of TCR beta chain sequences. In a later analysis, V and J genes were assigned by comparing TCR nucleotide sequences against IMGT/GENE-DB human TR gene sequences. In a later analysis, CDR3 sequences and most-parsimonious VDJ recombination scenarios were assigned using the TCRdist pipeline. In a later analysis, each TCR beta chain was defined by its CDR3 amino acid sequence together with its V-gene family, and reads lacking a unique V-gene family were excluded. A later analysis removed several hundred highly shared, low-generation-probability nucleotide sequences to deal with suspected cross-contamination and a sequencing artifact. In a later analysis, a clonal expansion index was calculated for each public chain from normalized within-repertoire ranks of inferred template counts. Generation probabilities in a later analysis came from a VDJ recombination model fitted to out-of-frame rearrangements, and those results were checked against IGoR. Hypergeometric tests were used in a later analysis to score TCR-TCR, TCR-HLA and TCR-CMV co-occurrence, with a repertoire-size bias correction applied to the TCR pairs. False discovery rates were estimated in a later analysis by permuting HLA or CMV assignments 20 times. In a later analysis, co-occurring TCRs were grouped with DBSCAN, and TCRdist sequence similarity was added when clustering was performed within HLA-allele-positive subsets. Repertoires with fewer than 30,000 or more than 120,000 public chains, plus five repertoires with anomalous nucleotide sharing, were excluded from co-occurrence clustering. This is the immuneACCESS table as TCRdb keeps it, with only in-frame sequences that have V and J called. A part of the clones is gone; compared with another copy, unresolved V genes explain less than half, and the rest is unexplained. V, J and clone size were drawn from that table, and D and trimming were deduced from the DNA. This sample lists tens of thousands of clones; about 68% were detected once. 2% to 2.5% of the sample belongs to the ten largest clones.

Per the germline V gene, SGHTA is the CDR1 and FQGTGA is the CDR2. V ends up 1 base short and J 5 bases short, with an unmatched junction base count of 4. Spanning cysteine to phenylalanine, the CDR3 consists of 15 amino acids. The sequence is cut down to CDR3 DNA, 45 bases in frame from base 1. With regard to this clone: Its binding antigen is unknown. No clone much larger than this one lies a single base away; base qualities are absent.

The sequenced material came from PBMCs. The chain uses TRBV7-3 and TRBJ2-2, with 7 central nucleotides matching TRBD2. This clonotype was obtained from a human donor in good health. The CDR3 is CASSLSSGGTGELFF. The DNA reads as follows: TGTGCCAGCAGCTTAAGCTCGGGGGGAACCGGGGAGCTGTTTTTT.